The clone carrying this TCR beta chain was picked up many times. All patients picked for sequencing had shown, by flow cytometry, an expansion of CD8+CD57+ cells. This record belongs to a study of CD8+CD57+ T cells in acquired aplastic anemia. Study-level background: Sorted CD4+ and CD8+ cells yielded DNA averaging around 3.2 ug.

The study profiled TCR beta VDJ and CDR3 using genomic DNA as template. From the reads, TCRdb called clonotypes with MiXCR, one entry per CDR3 protein. The sample has roughly 500,000 distinct CDR3 sequences, around 30% seen once. CDR1 LNHNV and CDR2 YYDKDF come from the germline V gene (reference sequence). Trimming took off 3 bases at V and 3 bases at J, with 21 bases between the two ends. The CDR3 is 18 residues long. The TCR comes from a human donor with aplastic anemia. The sequenced sample was sorted CD4+, CD8+, or CD8+CD57+ T cells (not recorded which) from PBMCs. V is TRBV15 and J is TRBJ1-5; possible D gene TRBD1, 5 bases. This chain's CDR3 is CATSSSEEGMGVNQPQHF. Here the CDR3 DNA reads TGTGCCACCAGCAGCTCTGAGGAGGGTATGGGGGTCAATCAGCCCCAGCATTTT.